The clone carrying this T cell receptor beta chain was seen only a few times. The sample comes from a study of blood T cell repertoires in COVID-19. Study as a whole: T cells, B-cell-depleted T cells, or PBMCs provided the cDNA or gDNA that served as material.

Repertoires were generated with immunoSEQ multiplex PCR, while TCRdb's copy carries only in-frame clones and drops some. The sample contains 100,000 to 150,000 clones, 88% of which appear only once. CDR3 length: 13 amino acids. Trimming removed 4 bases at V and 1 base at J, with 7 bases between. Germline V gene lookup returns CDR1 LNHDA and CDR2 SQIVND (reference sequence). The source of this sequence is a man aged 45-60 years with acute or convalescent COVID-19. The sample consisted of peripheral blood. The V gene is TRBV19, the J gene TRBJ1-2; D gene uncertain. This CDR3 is CASSTGFNYGYTF. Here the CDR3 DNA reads TGTGCCAGTAGTACAGGCTTTAACTATGGCTACACCTTC.